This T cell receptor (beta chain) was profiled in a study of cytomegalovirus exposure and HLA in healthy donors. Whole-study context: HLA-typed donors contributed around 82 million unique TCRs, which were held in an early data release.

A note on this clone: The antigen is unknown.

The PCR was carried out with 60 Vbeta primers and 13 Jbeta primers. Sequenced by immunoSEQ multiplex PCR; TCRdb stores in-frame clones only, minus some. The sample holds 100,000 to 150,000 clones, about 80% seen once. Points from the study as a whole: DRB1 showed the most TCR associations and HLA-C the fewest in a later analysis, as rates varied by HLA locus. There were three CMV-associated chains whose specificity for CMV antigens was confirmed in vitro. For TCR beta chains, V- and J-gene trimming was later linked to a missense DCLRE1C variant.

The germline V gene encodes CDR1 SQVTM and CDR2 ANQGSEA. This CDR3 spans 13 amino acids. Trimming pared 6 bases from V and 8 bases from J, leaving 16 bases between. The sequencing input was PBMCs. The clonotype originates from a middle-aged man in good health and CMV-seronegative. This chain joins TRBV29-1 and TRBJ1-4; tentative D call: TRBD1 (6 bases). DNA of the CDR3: TGCAGCGTCGACCAGGGGACCGGGGAAAAACTGTTTTTT. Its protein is CSVDQGTGEKLFF.